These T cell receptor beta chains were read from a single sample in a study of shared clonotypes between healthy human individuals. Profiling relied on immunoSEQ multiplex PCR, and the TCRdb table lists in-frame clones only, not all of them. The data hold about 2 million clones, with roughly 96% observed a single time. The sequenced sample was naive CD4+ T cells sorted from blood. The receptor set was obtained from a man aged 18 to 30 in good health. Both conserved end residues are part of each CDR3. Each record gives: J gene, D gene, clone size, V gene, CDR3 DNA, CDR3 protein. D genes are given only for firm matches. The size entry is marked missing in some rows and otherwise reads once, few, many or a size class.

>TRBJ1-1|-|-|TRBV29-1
TGCAGCGTTGAAGTATACGGCTTGAACACTGAAGCTTTCTTT
CSVEVYGLNTEAFF
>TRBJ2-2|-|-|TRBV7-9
TGTGCCAGCAGCCCGTCTCAGGGGGGGGAGCTGTTTTTT
CASSPSQGGELFF
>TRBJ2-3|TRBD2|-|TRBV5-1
TGCGCCAGCAGCTTCGGGGGGACTAGCGCCACAGATACGCAGTATTTT
CASSFGGTSATDTQYF
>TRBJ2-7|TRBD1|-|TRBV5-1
TGCGCCAGCAGCTTGGGAGGGACAGGTTCCTACGAGCAGTACTTC
CASSLGGTGSYEQYF
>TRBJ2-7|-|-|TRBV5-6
TGTGCCAGCAGCACCGACCCCACAGTCGCCGAGCAGTACTTC
CASSTDPTVAEQYF
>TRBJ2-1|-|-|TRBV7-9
TGTGCCAGCAGCTTAGTCACGGAACTCTACAATGAGCAGTTCTTC
CASSLVTELYNEQFF
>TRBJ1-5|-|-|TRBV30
TGTGCCTGGAGTGTTTGGGGGAGCCAGCCCCAGCATTTT
CAWSVWGSQPQHF
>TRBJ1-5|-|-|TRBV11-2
TGTGCCAGCAGCTTAGATCCATCTGTAGGTCAGCCCCAGCATTTT
CASSLDPSVGQPQHF
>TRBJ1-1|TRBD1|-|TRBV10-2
TGCGCCAGCACCCGACAGGGGCGCATGAACACTGAAGCTTTCTTT
CASTRQGRMNTEAFF
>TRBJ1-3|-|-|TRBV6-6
TGTGCCAGCAGTTACGCAACCCCGGGAGGTGGAAACACCATATATTTT
CASSYATPGGGNTIYF
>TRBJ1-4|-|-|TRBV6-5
TGTGCCAGCAGCGACACAGGGCACAATGAAAAACTGTTTTTT
CASSDTGHNEKLFF
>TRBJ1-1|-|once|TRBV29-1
TGCAGCGTTTTCCCGGTGGCCACTGAAGCTTTCTTT
CSVFPVATEAFF
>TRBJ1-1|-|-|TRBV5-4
TGTGCCAGCAGCACCCGGGGAGGGGTGAACACTGAAGCTTTCTTT
CASSTRGGVNTEAFF
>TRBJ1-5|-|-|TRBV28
TGTGCCAGCAGTAGCAGGGTTAGCAATCAGCCCCAGCATTTT
CASSSRVSNQPQHF
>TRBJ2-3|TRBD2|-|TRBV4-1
TGCGCCAGCAGCCAAGATGGACTAGCGGGCTACACAGATACGCAGTATTTT
CASSQDGLAGYTDTQYF
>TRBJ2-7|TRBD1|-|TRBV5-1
TGCGCCAGCAGCAGAGGGGACAGGGATTCCTACGAGCAGTACTTC
CASSRGDRDSYEQYF
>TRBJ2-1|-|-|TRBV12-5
TGTGCTAGTGGTTTGGTACGCGATGAGCAGTTCTTC
CASGLVRDEQFF
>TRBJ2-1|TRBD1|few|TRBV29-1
TGCAGCGTTCGTCTGGACAGGGTACGTGAGCAGTTCTTC
CSVRLDRVREQFF
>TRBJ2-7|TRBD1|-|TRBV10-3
TGTGCCATCAGTGAGTCGGGACAGGGCAGCGAGCAGTACTTC
CAISESGQGSEQYF
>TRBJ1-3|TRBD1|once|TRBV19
TGTGCCAGTAGTCAGACAGGGATGTCTGGAAACACCATATATTTT
CASSQTGMSGNTIYF
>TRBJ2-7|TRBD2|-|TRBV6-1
TGTGCCAGCAGTGTAAGTTCTTGGACTAGCGGCCCCTACGAGCAGTACTTC
CASSVSSWTSGPYEQYF
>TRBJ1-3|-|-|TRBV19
TGTGCCACCAAACCGGGACGGATGTCCCCTGGAAACACCATATATTTT
CATKPGRMSPGNTIYF
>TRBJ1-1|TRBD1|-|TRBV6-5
TGTGCCAGCAGCCGCACAGGGGGCACTGAAGCTTTCTTT
CASSRTGGTEAFF
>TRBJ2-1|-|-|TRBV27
TGTGCCAGCAGTTTGGGGCTACCTCAGTACAATGAGCAGTTCTTC
CASSLGLPQYNEQFF
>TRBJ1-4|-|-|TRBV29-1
TGCAGCGGCAGGGGAGATAATGAAAAACTGTTTTTT
CSGRGDNEKLFF
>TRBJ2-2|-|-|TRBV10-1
TGCGCCAGCAACTGGGCAGGGGTGCGAACCACGAACACCGGGGAGCTGTTTTTT
CASNWAGVRTTNTGELFF
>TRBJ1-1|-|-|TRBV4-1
TGCGCCAGCAGCCAACCCGGAGGAGGTCCTGAAGCTTTCTTT
CASSQPGGGPEAFF
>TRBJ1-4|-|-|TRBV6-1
TGTGCCAGCAGTTTCGACCATAATGAAAAACTGTTTTTT
CASSFDHNEKLFF
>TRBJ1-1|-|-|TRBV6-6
TGTGCCAGCAGGATACCGACAGGGAACACTGAAGCTTTCTTT
CASRIPTGNTEAFF
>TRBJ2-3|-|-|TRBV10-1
TGCGCCAGCAGTGAGTCACCGGGCCAAAATACGCAGTATTTT
CASSESPGQNTQYF
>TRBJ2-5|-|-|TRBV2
TGTGCCAGCACCACCGACATTATGGGGACCCAGTACTTC
CASTTDIMGTQYF
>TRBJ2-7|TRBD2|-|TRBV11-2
TGTGCCAGCAGCAAACGACTAGCGGGGGAAACCTACGAGCAGTACTTC
CASSKRLAGETYEQYF
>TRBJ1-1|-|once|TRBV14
TGTGCCAGCAGCCATACGAAGCCCTCTGAAGCTTTCTTT
CASSHTKPSEAFF
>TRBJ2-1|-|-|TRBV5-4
TGTGCCAGCAGCCCCGCCTCTACAGGTGAGCAGTTCTTC
CASSPASTGEQFF
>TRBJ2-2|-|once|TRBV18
TGTGCCAGCTCACCAATTACTACGACAGCGAACACCGGGGAGCTGTTTTTT
CASSPITTTANTGELFF
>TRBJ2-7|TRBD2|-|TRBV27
TGTGCCAGCAGTCCGCTAGCGGGAGGCTGGGACTACGAGCAGTACTTC
CASSPLAGGWDYEQYF
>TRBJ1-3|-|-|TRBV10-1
TGCGCCAGCAGTCCGCCGGGGACTGGAAACACCATATATTTT
CASSPPGTGNTIYF
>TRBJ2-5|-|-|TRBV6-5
TGTGCCAGGCCCGCGCTGGGCTCAGAAGAGACCCAGTACTTC
CARPALGSEETQYF
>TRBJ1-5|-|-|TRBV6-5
TGTGCCATCGCGCAGGGGCTTCGACAGCCCCAGCATTTT
CAIAQGLRQPQHF
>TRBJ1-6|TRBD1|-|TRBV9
TGTGCCAGCAGCCTCCGGGACAGGGGACCGAATTCACCCCTCCACTTT
CASSLRDRGPNSPLHF
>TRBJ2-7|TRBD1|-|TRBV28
TGTGCCAGCAGTTTAACCTTGCCGGGACAGGGGTTTCACGAGCAGTACTTC
CASSLTLPGQGFHEQYF